This TCR beta chain was captured in a study of response to subunit inactivated influenza vaccine. Study results and caveats: Seasonal influenza vaccination, on each occasion, was suggested by the authors to recruit few new T cells.

Germline CDR1 and CDR2: DFQATT and SNEGSKA (reference sequence). The CDR3 has 13 residues. V was pared by 3 bases and J by 2 bases, with 11 bases between. TCRdb recomputed calls from the RT-PCR reads with MiXCR, one row per CDR3 protein. The table includes hundreds of thousands of distinct CDR3 sequences, under 9% detected once. This clonotype was counted between two and nine times. Its antigen is as yet unknown. The chain couples TRBV20-1 to TRBJ2-7; D is perhaps TRBD1 (6 bases). Sequences were derived from PBMCs from blood, sampled 23 to 25 months after vaccination. This clonotype was obtained from a man aged 50 to 69 who received an inactivated influenza vaccine. The CDR3 reads CSASAGETYEQYF. For the CDR3, the DNA is TGCAGTGCTAGTGCAGGGGAGACCTACGAGCAGTACTTC.